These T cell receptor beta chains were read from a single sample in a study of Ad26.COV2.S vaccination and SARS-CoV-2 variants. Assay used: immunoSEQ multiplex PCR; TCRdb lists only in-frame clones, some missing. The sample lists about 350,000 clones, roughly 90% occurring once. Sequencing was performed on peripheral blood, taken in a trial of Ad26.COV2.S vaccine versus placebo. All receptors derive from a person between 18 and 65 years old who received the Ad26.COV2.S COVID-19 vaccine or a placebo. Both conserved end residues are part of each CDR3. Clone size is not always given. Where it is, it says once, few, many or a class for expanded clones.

CASSVDGTLNTGELFF,TRBV9,few,16
CASSLVRDIDSNEQFF,TRBV7-9,.,16
CASIGRISSYNEQFF,TRBV19,.,15
CASSESAENTEAFF,TRBV6-4,few,14
CAWGVGTHNNEQFF,TRBV30,.,14
CASSSERQGEKLFF,TRBV5-1,.,14
CASRIGGTEAFF,TRBV28,.,12
CASSQVGASLSETQYF,TRBV3-1/TRBV3-2,.,16
CASSPDRGPGEKLFF,TRBV27,.,15
CASSLATGADGYTF,TRBV9,.,14
CASSLSFRGFQPQHF,TRBV5-6,.,15
CASSENGNGGF,TRBV2,.,11
CASSRDRAWTEAFF,TRBV6-5,.,14
CASSHGGFGTEAFF,TRBV3-1/TRBV3-2,.,14
CASSLTRREYEQFF,TRBV11-3,.,14
CASSYKGGEKLFF,TRBV6-5,.,13
CASSPTGLGLANEKLFF,TRBV7-8,.,17
CASSYSGRGSPLHF,TRBV6-2/TRBV6-3,.,14
CASSYRPSYEQYF,TRBV6-5,.,13
CASSGGRTDTQYF,TRBV7-2,.,13
CASSPRKGGRADNEQFF,TRBV18,.,17
CAWSVMVGAGGYTF,TRBV30,.,14
CASSLALGLAGHHYNEQFF,TRBV7-9,.,19
CASRPSGEGANYGYTF,TRBV6-6,.,16
CASSSDRAGYNEAFF,TRBV7-3,.,15
CASSQWDTTNEKLFF,TRBV4-1,few,15